The entry that follows covers one TCR beta chain sequence. The data were obtained in a study of T cells in localized non-small cell lung cancer. Assay: immunoSEQ multiplex PCR; the TCRdb copy retains only in-frame clones and omits some. The sample contains tens of thousands of clones, almost 90% of which appear only once. Material: peripheral blood, obtained before any cancer treatment. This TCR was recovered from a woman between 35 and 75 years old with stage I lung adenocarcinoma.

The CDR3 region has the DNA TGTGCCAGCAGCTTTAGCCAGGCCCGCTACGAGCAGTACTTC. This gives the protein CASSFSQARYEQYF. This chain uses TRBV7-3 with TRBJ2-5; D is unresolved. TRBJ2-7 explains the end of the DNA better; the J call may be wrong. The CDR3 runs 14 residues. Germline CDR1 SGHTA, CDR2 FQGTGA.